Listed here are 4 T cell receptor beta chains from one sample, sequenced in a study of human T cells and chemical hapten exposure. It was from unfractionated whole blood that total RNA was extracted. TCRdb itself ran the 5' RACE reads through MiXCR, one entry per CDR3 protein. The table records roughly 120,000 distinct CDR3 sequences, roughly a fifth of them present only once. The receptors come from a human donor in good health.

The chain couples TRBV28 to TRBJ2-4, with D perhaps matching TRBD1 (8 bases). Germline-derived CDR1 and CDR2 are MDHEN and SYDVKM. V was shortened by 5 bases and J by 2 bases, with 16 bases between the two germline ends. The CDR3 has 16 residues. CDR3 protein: CASSEQGGATKNIQYF. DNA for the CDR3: TGTGCCAGCAGTGAACAGGGGGGGGCGACCAAAAACATTCAGTACTTC.

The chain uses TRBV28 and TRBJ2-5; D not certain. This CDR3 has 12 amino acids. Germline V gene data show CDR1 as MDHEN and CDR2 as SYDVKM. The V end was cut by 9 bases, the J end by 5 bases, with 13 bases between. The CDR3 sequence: CARSTFTETQYF. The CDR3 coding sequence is TGTGCCAGAAGTACCTTCACGGAGACCCAGTACTTC.

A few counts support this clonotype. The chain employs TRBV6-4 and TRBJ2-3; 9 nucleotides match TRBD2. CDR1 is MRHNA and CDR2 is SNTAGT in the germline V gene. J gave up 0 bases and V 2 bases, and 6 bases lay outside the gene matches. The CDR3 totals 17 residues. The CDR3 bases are TGTGCCAGCAGTGACGGAGGGACTAGCTCTAGCACAGATACGCAGTATTTT. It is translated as CASSDGGTSSSTDTQYF.

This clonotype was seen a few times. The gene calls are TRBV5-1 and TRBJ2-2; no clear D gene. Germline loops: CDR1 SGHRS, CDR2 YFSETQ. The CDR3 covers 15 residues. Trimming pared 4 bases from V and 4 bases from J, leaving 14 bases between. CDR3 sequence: CASSPPLGPTGELFF. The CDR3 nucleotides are TGCGCCAGCAGCCCCCCCCTTGGACCCACCGGGGAGCTGTTTTTT.